Presented here are 18 T cell receptor beta chains from one specimen sequenced in a study of PD-L1 blockade in urothelial cancer. Profiled with immunoSEQ multiplex PCR; TCRdb holds only in-frame clones, not every one. The table includes 98,000 or so clones, 90% detected once. Time point defined: pretreatment peripheral blood. The specimen comprised PBMCs, sampled around atezolizumab (anti-PD-L1) treatment. These receptors came from a man between 60 and 75 years old with urothelial cancer.

This chain links TRBV15 with TRBJ1-1; tentatively, D is TRBD1 (5 bases). Germline CDR1 LNHNV, CDR2 YYDKDF (reference sequence). The CDR3 extends over 15 amino acids. V lost 1 base to trimming and J lost 0 bases, with 9 bases between them. CDR3 nucleotides: TGTGCCACCAGCAGAGGGGGCAGGATGAACACTGAAGCTTTCTTT. Amino acid sequence: CATSRGGRMNTEAFF.

V is TRBV30 and J is TRBJ2-3; 11 bases are a match to TRBD2. The CDR3 loop spans 13 amino acids. Per germline, CDR1 GTSNPN and CDR2 SVGIG (reference sequence). With V trimmed by 5 bases and J by 5 bases, 3 bases remained unmatched. The CDR3 coding sequence is TGTGCCTGGCGCACTAGCGGGGGAGATACGCAGTATTTT. This sequence encodes CAWRTSGGDTQYF.

The gene calls are TRBV5-5 and TRBJ1-3, with TRBD1 matching over 8 bases. Germline assignment: CDR1 SGHKS and CDR2 YYEKEE (reference sequence). The ends lost 4 bases at V and 7 bases at J; junction bases unmatched: 13. CDR3 size: 16 residues. CDR3 nucleotides: TGTGCCAGCAGCCCGACAGTAGCAGGGGGCATGAACACCATATATTTT. The encoded protein is CASSPTVAGGMNTIYF.

This chain connects TRBV13 to TRBJ2-4; D may be TRBD2 (6 bases). The germline V gene has CDR1 PRHDT and CDR2 FYEKMQ (reference sequence). Between the trimmed V and J ends, which lost 4 bases and 0 bases, there was a span of 13 bases. CDR3 length: 16 residues. The DNA of the CDR3 is TGTGCCAGCAGCTGGGCGGGAAGCCTAGCCAAAAACATTCAGTACTTC. Translation gives CASSWAGSLAKNIQYF.

As DNA, the CDR3 is TGTGCCAGCAGCGAGGACAGTTACTATGGCTACACCTTC. It codes for CASSEDSYYGYTF. The V call is TRBV6-1, the J call TRBJ1-2; D possibly corresponds to TRBD1 (6 bases). The CDR3 has 13 amino acids. Per germline, CDR1 MNHNS and CDR2 SASEGT. Trimming took off 6 bases at V and 3 bases at J, with 11 bases between the two ends.

V and J are TRBV4-1 and TRBJ2-5; D perhaps matches TRBD1 (5 bases). The CDR3 spans 16 residues. Looked up from germline, CDR1 is MGHRA and CDR2 is YSYEKL. The ends were cut back, 0 bases at V and 4 bases at J, with 15 bases in the middle. DNA for the CDR3: TGCGCCAGCAGCCAAGATCCAAGGGGCGGTGGAGAGACCCAGTACTTC. It specifies CASSQDPRGGGETQYF.

The V and J genes are TRBV5-1 and TRBJ2-5; 10 bases map to TRBD1. The germline CDR1 and CDR2 sequences are SGHRS and YFSETQ. Losses at the gene ends were 6 bases for V and 4 bases for J; bases not matched to a gene: 9. The length of the CDR3 is 15 residues. The CDR3 region is CASTRQGALRETQYF. The CDR3 DNA sequence: TGCGCCAGCACCAGACAGGGGGCTTTGAGAGAGACCCAGTACTTC.

J is TRBJ1-1 and V is TRBV6-1; D unresolved. Trimming stripped 4 bases from V and 0 bases from J, with 6 bases between. Per germline, CDR1 MNHNS and CDR2 SASEGT. This CDR3 is 13 amino acids long. Here the CDR3 DNA reads TGTGCCAGCAGTGTATCGGTGAACACTGAAGCTTTCTTT. Its protein is CASSVSVNTEAFF.

The chain carries TRBV5-1 and TRBJ2-7; 7 nucleotides line up with TRBD2. There are 15 residues in the CDR3. Germline V gives CDR1 SGHRS, CDR2 YFSETQ. The J segment lost 6 bases and the V segment lost 0 bases, leaving 9 bases of the junction unmatched. The CDR3 loop reads CASSLGGGTVGEQYF. CDR3 bases: TGCGCCAGCAGCTTGGGGGGAGGGACCGTTGGCGAGCAGTACTTC. Looking up the rest from reference TRBV5-1 and TRBJ2-7 gives the full variable domain: KAGVTQTPRYLIKTRGQQVTLSCSPISGHRSVSWYQQTPGQGLQFLFEYFSETQRNKGNFPGRFSGRQFSNSRSEMNVSTLELGDSALYLCASSLGGGTVGEQYFGPGTRLTVT.

V usage is TRBV19 and J usage is TRBJ1-4, with a tentative D call TRBD1 (5 bases). The CDR3 totals 16 residues. The V and J ends lost 3 bases and 0 bases respectively, with 11 bases between them. Germline CDR1 reads LNHDA; CDR2 reads SQIVND (reference sequence). The CDR3 DNA reads TGTGCCAGTAGTATTCTGGGGCGATCAACTAATGAAAAACTGTTTTTT. It encodes CASSILGRSTNEKLFF.

The chain employs TRBV7-2 and TRBJ2-4, with 10 positions matching TRBD2. V was pared by 1 base and J by 0 bases, with 6 bases of the junction left unmatched. This CDR3 has 18 amino acids. Germline CDR1 SGHTA, CDR2 FQGNSA. The chain's CDR3 is CASSLGGLAASAKNIQYF. For the CDR3, the DNA is TGTGCCAGCAGCTTAGGAGGACTAGCGGCTTCAGCCAAAAACATTCAGTACTTC.

The gene calls are TRBV28 and TRBJ2-4; 8 nucleotides line up with TRBD1. The CDR3 runs to 15 residues. Germline V CDR1 and CDR2: MDHEN, SYDVKM. V dropped 0 bases and J dropped 7; count of bases not matched to a gene: 5. CDR3 nucleotides: TGTGCCAGCAGTTTATGGGGCCAGGGGGCGAACATTCAGTACTTC. It codes for CASSLWGQGANIQYF.

The rearrangement joins TRBV4-1 to TRBJ2-5; 8 bases are shared with TRBD2. The CDR3 consists of 15 residues. The V and J ends lost 2 bases and 0 bases, in that order; junction bases with no gene match: 2. The germline V gene encodes CDR1 MGHRA and CDR2 YSYEKL. In DNA, the CDR3 is TGCGCCAGCAGCCAACTGCGGGGGGACCAAGAGACCCAGTACTTC. Translated, it gives CASSQLRGDQETQYF.

The CDR3 here is CASSSPRLARPYEQYF. In nucleotides, the CDR3 is TGTGCCAGCAGTTCCCCGAGACTAGCGAGACCCTACGAGCAGTACTTC. The chain uses TRBV28 and TRBJ2-7; 8 bases are shared with TRBD2. J gave up 2 bases and V 4 bases, and 10 bases lay outside the gene matches. Germline V gives CDR1 MDHEN, CDR2 SYDVKM. The CDR3 consists of 16 residues.

The chain couples TRBV7-6 to TRBJ1-5, with D uncertain. This CDR3 has 13 residues. V lost 2 bases to trimming and J lost 5 bases, with 7 bases between them. Germline CDR1 and CDR2: SGHVS and FNYEAQ. In nucleotides, the CDR3 is TGTGCCAGCAGCTTACTAACAGATCAGCCCCAGCATTTT. Residues: CASSLLTDQPQHF.

The V call is TRBV28, the J call TRBJ2-7; 7 nucleotides match TRBD1. Per germline, CDR1 MDHEN and CDR2 SYDVKM. The V gene end was trimmed by 9 bases and the J gene end by 1 base; junction bases not matched to a gene: 3. CDR3 length: 12 residues. The CDR3 region has the DNA TGTGCCAGTCACAGGGGATCCTACGAGCAGTACTTC. Its translation: CASHRGSYEQYF.

This clone was seen once. The chain carries TRBV7-2 and TRBJ2-7; 8 bases map to TRBD2. V gave up 4 bases and J gave up 0 bases; unmatched junction bases: 5. The CDR3 contains 15 residues. In germline, CDR1 is SGHTA, CDR2 FQGNSA. As DNA, the CDR3 is TGTGCCAGCAGCTGGGGGGGGACTAGCTCCTACGAGCAGTACTTC. Its protein is CASSWGGTSSYEQYF.

The chain recombines TRBV13 with TRBJ2-5; 12 bases match TRBD2. Looked up from germline, CDR1 is PRHDT and CDR2 is FYEKMQ (reference sequence). CDR3 size: 17 residues. V lost 3 bases to trimming and J lost 5 bases; unmatched junction nucleotides: 10. In nucleotides, the CDR3 is TGTGCCAGCAGCTTTCGGGCTAGCGGGGGGGCTCATGAGACCCAGTACTTC. Translated, it gives CASSFRASGGAHETQYF. Combining the CDR3 with reference TRBV13 and TRBJ2-5 gives the whole variable domain AAGVIQSPRHLIKEKRETATLKCYPIPRHDTVYWYQQGPGQDPQFLISFYEKMQSDKGSIPDRFSAQQFSDYHSELNMSSLELGDSALYFCASSFRASGGAHETQYFGPGTRLLVL.